This passage covers 24 T cell receptor beta chains from one sample sequenced in a study of blood T cell repertoires in COVID-19. TCRdb keeps only in-frame clones here, not all; method: immunoSEQ multiplex PCR. Here the sample spans approximately 190,000 clones, 86% being singletons. Sequencing was done on a sample of PBMCs or T cells enriched from blood (not recorded which). These receptors were collected from a middle-aged woman in a cohort exposed to, infected with or recovered from COVID-19 (not recorded which).

The rearrangement uses TRBV11-3 and TRBJ1-4, with D unresolved. CDR1 is SGHNT and CDR2 is YENEEA in the germline V gene. The V and J ends lost 1 base and 7 bases respectively, with 16 bases between them. The CDR3 has 16 amino acids. CDR3 DNA sequence: TGTGCCAGCAGCTTAGCCGTTGGGCGGGAGCGTGAAAAACTGTTTTTT. This sequence encodes CASSLAVGREREKLFF.

J is TRBJ1-1 and V is TRBV11-2; no clear D gene. The CDR3 has 13 amino acids. Germline CDR1 and CDR2: SGHAT and FQNNGV. Trimming cost V 1 base and J 7 bases, with 10 bases left between them. The CDR3 DNA reads TGTGCCAGCAGCTTAGTTAGCCCACATGAAGCTTTCTTT. Its protein is CASSLVSPHEAFF.

The genes are TRBV5-6 and TRBJ1-3; D ambiguous. Germline CDR1 and CDR2: SGHDT and YYEEEE. CDR3 length equals 18 residues. Trimming removed 0 bases from V and 0 bases from J, with 16 bases in between. The CDR3 DNA is TGTGCCAGCAGCTTGGTTGGTAGAGGCAGCGTCTCTGGAAACACCATATATTTT. Translating it yields CASSLVGRGSVSGNTIYF.

As for this clone: Additional DNA sequences in this sample encode the identical CDR3. The rearrangement joins TRBV10-3 to TRBJ1-3; D not resolved. The CDR3 totals 11 residues. Germline V gives CDR1 ENHRY, CDR2 SYGVKD. Trimming took off 4 bases at V and 6 bases at J, with 4 bases between the two ends. The DNA for the CDR3 is TGTGCCATCAGTGTAGCAAACACCATATATTTT. Translating gives CAISVANTIYF.

The chain links TRBV11-2 to TRBJ2-1, with 8 bases identical to TRBD2. This CDR3 contains 14 residues. The germline V gene has CDR1 SGHAT and CDR2 FQNNGV. J gave up 9 bases and V 5 bases, and 9 bases lay outside the gene matches. CDR3 bases: TGTGCCAGCAGCCCTAGCGGGTTAGGAGCTGAGCAGTTCTTC. It is translated as CASSPSGLGAEQFF.

The rearrangement uses TRBV1 and TRBJ1-6; the DNA was not used to check the table's D call, TRBD1. TRBV1 is marked as a pseudogene. The CDR3 is 17 residues long. The CDR3 DNA reads TGCACCAGCAGTTCAGTTTCTACAGGGAATCGTAATTCACCCCTCCACTTT. Amino acid sequence: CTSSSVSTGNRNSPLHF.

V and J are TRBV7-6 and TRBJ2-1; 10 bases agree with TRBD2. Germline V gives CDR1 SGHVS, CDR2 FNYEAQ. The CDR3 runs 15 residues. Losses at the gene ends were 4 bases for V and 4 bases for J; bases not matched to a gene: 4. The CDR3 nucleotides read TGTGCCAGCAGCTACACTAGCGGGGAATACAATGAGCAGTTCTTC. This gives the protein CASSYTSGEYNEQFF. Looking up the rest from reference TRBV7-6 and TRBJ2-1 gives the full variable domain: GAGVSQSPRYKVTKRGQDVALRCDPISGHVSLYWYRQALGQGPEFLTYFNYEAQQDKSGLPNDRFSAERPEGSISTLTIQRTEQRDSAMYRCASSYTSGEYNEQFFGPGTRLTVL.

The rearrangement joins TRBV4-1 to TRBJ1-1; no reliable D call. Germline V gene lookup returns CDR1 MGHRA and CDR2 YSYEKL. V was clipped by 1 base and J by 1 base, with 7 bases between them. The CDR3 is 14 residues long. The CDR3, as DNA: TGCGCCAGCAGCCAAGCTACGGGGAACACTGAAGCTTTCTTT. Amino acid sequence: CASSQATGNTEAFF.

The V gene is TRBV30, the J gene TRBJ1-3, with TRBD1 matching 8 bases. Germline V lookup: CDR1 GTSNPN, CDR2 SVGIG (reference sequence). Germline trimming cut 3 bases from V and 4 bases from J; bases unmatched to any gene: 14. The CDR3 contains 17 residues. CDR3 DNA: TGTGCCTGGAGATTACAGGGGGTCAGGGTCGAAGGAAACACCATATATTTT. Protein sequence: CAWRLQGVRVEGNTIYF. The full variable domain, rest sourced from reference TRBV30 and TRBJ1-3, is SQTIHQWPATLVQPVGSPLSLECTVEGTSNPNLYWYRQAAGRGLQLLFYSVGIGQISSEVPQNLSASRPQDRQFILSSKKLLLSDSGFYLCAWRLQGVRVEGNTIYFGEGSWLTVV.

The chain has TRBV5-1 and TRBJ2-7, with D perhaps matching TRBD2 (5 bases). CDR3 length: 15 amino acids. Trimming pared 1 base from V and 0 bases from J, leaving 11 bases between. Germline CDR1 is SGHRS and CDR2 is YFSETQ. In nucleotides, the CDR3 is TGCGCCAGCAGCTTGTGGCAGGAGGCCTCCTACGAGCAGTACTTC. It encodes CASSLWQEASYEQYF.

The chain combines TRBV10-1 with TRBJ2-1; D is possibly TRBD1 (5 bases). CDR1 is WNHNN and CDR2 is SYGVQD in the germline V gene (reference sequence). The V and J ends lost 5 bases and 3 bases respectively, with 14 bases between them. This CDR3 comprises 15 residues. This chain's CDR3 is CASSSNADSYNEQFF. The CDR3 DNA is TGCGCCAGCAGTTCTAACGCAGACAGCTACAATGAGCAGTTCTTC.

This chain links TRBV11-3 with TRBJ2-1; 8 positions agree with TRBD1. Trimming at V came to 4 bases and at J to 5 bases, leaving 4 bases not matched to a gene. Germline V gives CDR1 SGHNT, CDR2 YENEEA. The CDR3 is made up of 14 amino acids. DNA of the CDR3: TGTGCCAGCAGCTCCCAGGGGGCGAACAATGAGCAGTTCTTC. Protein product: CASSSQGANNEQFF.

The CDR3: CASSAPGGTSETQYF. CDR3 sequence (DNA): TGTGCCAGCAGCGCACCGGGGGGCACGAGCGAGACCCAGTACTTC. The chain is built from TRBV13 and TRBJ2-5; D is possibly TRBD2 (7 bases). The CDR3 loop spans 15 amino acids. V lost 5 bases, J lost 5 bases, and 18 bases lay in between. Germline values: CDR1 PRHDT, CDR2 FYEKMQ (reference sequence).

This chain connects TRBV28 to TRBJ2-1, with 10 bases aligning to TRBD1. The germline CDR1 and CDR2 sequences are MDHEN and SYDVKM. The CDR3 is 16 residues long. The V segment lost 6 bases and the J segment 6 bases; nucleotides outside the gene matches: 11. CDR3 sequence (DNA): TGTGCCAGCAGCCCCTTCAGGGACAGGGGCCTCAATGAGCAGTTCTTC. It specifies CASSPFRDRGLNEQFF.

The rearrangement uses TRBV11-2 and TRBJ1-2; no definite D call. V lost 0 bases to trimming and J lost 1 base, with 9 bases between them. Germline V gene sequence: CDR1 SGHAT, CDR2 FQNNGV. This CDR3 comprises 15 residues. The DNA of the CDR3 is TGTGCCAGCAGCTTAGAAGACAACCTTAACTATGGCTACACCTTC. Protein: CASSLEDNLNYGYTF.

The chain combines TRBV3-1 (or the pseudogene TRBV3-2) with TRBJ2-7; perhaps TRBD1 as D (5 bases). The CDR3 has 14 residues. Germline V gene sequence: CDR1 LGHDT, CDR2 YNNKEL (reference sequence). Trimming removed 1 base from V and 1 base from J, with 8 bases in between. The DNA of the CDR3 is TGTGCCAGCAGCCAAGGGACACAATCCTACGAGCAGTACTTC. This translates into CASSQGTQSYEQYF.

This clone was recorded only once. The genes are TRBV2 and TRBJ2-3, with D tentatively TRBD2 (5 bases). Trimming stripped 0 bases from V and 6 bases from J, with 7 bases between. Germline V gene lookup returns CDR1 SNHLY and CDR2 FYNNEI. The CDR3 has 13 amino acids. The CDR3 nucleotides read TGTGCCAGCAGTGAAGCGCGGAGGGATACGCAGTATTTT. Residues: CASSEARRDTQYF. Drawing the rest from reference TRBV2 and TRBJ2-3, the complete variable domain is EPEVTQTPSHQVTQMGQEVILRCVPISNHLYFYWYRQILGQKVEFLVSFYNNEISEKSEIFDDQFSVERPDGSNFTLKIRSTKLEDSAMYFCASSEARRDTQYFGPGTRLTVL.

This sequence joins TRBV11-2 and TRBJ2-7; D gene ambiguous. V was shortened by 6 bases and J by 8 bases, with 8 bases between the two germline ends. CDR1 and CDR2 (germline): SGHAT, FQNNGV. The CDR3 extends over 10 amino acids. CDR3 DNA: TGTGCCAGCAGTGGCCGTAAGCAGTACTTC. It encodes CASSGRKQYF.

V and J are TRBV5-1 and TRBJ2-3; D perhaps matches TRBD1 (5 bases). CDR3 size: 15 residues. With 4 bases removed from V and 5 bases from J, the gap between germline ends came to 17 bases. Germline values: CDR1 SGHRS, CDR2 YFSETQ. CDR3 loop: CASSMENFRVDTQYF. The CDR3 nucleotides are TGCGCCAGCAGCATGGAAAACTTCAGGGTAGATACGCAGTATTTT. The variable domain in full, with the rest retrieved from reference TRBV5-1 and TRBJ2-3, is KAGVTQTPRYLIKTRGQQVTLSCSPISGHRSVSWYQQTPGQGLQFLFEYFSETQRNKGNFPGRFSGRQFSNSRSEMNVSTLELGDSALYLCASSMENFRVDTQYFGPGTRLTVL.

J is TRBJ2-1 and V is TRBV4-1, with TRBD2 matching 15 bases. With V trimmed by 4 bases and J by 9 bases, 19 bases remained unmatched. The V gene's germline CDR1 is MGHRA and CDR2 YSYEKL. The CDR3 runs 20 residues. The CDR3 sequence is CASSPRTSGREYGAYGEQFF. The CDR3 DNA reads TGCGCCAGCAGCCCCCGGACTAGCGGGAGGGAATACGGGGCCTATGGTGAGCAGTTCTTC.

The chain links TRBV18 to TRBJ2-3, with 11 positions matching TRBD2. The V and J ends lost 6 bases and 3 bases, in that order; junction bases with no gene match: 5. From germline, CDR1 is KGHSH and CDR2 LQKENI. The CDR3 totals 15 residues. The CDR3 nucleotides are TGTGCCAGCTCGGAAACTAGCGGGAGTACAGATACGCAGTATTTT. Translated, it gives CASSETSGSTDTQYF.

V gene TRBV4-1 combines with J gene TRBJ2-2; possibly TRBD2 for D (5 bases). CDR3 length: 13 residues. Germline CDR1 reads MGHRA; CDR2 reads YSYEKL. Trimming shortened V by 0 bases and J by 9 bases, and 8 bases separated the two germline ends. CDR3 amino acids: CASSQEGEWELFF. As DNA, the CDR3 is TGCGCCAGCAGCCAAGAGGGAGAGTGGGAGCTGTTTTTT.

Regarding this clone: Other DNA sequences in the same sample also yield this CDR3. The CDR3 DNA reads as TGTGCCAGCAGCTTAGATTACGGGGGAAACTATGGCTACACCTTC. It codes for CASSLDYGGNYGYTF. The chain has TRBV11-2 and TRBJ1-2, with D tentatively TRBD1 (5 bases). Germline assignment: CDR1 SGHAT and CDR2 FQNNGV. This CDR3 has 15 residues. V gave up 0 bases and J gave up 2 bases, with 10 bases separating them. The complete variable domain, with remaining parts taken from reference TRBV11-2 and TRBJ1-2, reads EAGVAQSPRYKIIEKRQSVAFWCNPISGHATLYWYQQILGQGPKLLIQFQNNGVVDDSQLPKDRFSAERLKGVDSTLKIQPAKLEDSAVYLCASSLDYGGNYGYTFGSGTRLTVV.

This clone appeared a single time. This chain uses TRBV25-1 with TRBJ1-1, with a tentative D call TRBD1 (6 bases). This CDR3 contains 17 residues. Per germline, CDR1 MGHDK and CDR2 SYGVNS. V shed 6 bases and J shed 4 bases, with 24 bases lying between them. The CDR3 DNA is TGTGCCAGCAGAGGATTTACTCCAGCAGGGGCGGGCACTGAAGCTTTCTTT. Translated: CASRGFTPAGAGTEAFF.